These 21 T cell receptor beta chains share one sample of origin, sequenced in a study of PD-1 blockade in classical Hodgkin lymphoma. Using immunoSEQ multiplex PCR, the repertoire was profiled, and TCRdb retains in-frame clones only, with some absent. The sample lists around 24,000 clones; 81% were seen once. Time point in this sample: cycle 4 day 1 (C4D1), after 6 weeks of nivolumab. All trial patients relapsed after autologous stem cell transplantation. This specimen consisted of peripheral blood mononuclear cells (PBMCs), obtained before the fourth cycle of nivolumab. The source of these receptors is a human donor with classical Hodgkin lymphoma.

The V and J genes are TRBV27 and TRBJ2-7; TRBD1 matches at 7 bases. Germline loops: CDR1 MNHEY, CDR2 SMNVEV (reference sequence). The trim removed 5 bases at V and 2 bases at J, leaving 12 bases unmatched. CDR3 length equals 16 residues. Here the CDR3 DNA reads TGTGCCAGCAGTATCCACAGGGGCCGAAAAACCTACGAGCAGTACTTC. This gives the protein CASSIHRGRKTYEQYF.

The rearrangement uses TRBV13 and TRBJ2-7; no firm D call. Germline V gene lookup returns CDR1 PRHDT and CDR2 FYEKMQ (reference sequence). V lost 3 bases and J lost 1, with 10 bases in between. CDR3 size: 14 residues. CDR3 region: CASSFLKRSYEQYF. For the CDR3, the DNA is TGTGCCAGCAGCTTCTTGAAAAGATCCTACGAGCAGTACTTC.

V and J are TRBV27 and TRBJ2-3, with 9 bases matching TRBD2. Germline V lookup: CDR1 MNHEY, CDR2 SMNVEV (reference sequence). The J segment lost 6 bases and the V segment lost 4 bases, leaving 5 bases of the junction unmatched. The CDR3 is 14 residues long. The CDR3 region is CASSSGLAFDTQYF. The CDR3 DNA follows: TGTGCCAGCAGTTCGGGACTAGCATTCGATACGCAGTATTTT.

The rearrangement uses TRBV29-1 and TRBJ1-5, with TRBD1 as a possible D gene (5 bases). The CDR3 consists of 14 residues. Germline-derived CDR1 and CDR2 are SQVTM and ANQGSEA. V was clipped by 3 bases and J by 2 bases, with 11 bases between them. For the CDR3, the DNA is TGCAGCGTTGAGGCGGGGGATGGCAATCAGCCCCAGCATTTT. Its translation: CSVEAGDGNQPQHF.

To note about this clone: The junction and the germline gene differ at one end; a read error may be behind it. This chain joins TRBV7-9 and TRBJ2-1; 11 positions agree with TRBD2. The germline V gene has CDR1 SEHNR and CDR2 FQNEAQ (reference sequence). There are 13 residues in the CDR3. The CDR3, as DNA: TGTGCCAGCAGCCTAGCGGGAGGAAATGAGCAGTTCTTC. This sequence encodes CASSLAGGNEQFF.

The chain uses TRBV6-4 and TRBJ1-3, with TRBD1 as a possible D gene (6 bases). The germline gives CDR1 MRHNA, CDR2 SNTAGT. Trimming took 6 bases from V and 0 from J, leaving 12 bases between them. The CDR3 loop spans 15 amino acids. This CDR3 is CASRRDNHSGNTIYF. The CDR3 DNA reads TGTGCCAGCAGGCGGGACAATCACTCTGGAAACACCATATATTTT.

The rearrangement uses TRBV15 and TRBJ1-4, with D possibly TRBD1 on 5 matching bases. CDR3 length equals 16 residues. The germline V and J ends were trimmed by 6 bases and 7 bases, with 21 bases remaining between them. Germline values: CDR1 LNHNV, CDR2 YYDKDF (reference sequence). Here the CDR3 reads CATSDPAGFGLEKLFF. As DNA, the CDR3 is TGTGCCACCAGTGACCCAGCAGGGTTTGGCCTTGAAAAACTGTTTTTT.

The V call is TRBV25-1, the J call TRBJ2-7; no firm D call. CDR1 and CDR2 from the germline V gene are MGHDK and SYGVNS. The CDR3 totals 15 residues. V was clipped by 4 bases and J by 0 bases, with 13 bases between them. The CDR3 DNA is TGTGCCAGCAGTGGGGCCCCGGTACACTCCTACGAGCAGTACTTC. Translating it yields CASSGAPVHSYEQYF.

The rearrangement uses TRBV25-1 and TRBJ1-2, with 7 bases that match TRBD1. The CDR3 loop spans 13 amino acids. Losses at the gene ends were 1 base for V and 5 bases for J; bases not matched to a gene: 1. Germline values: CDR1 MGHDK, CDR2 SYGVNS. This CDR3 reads CASSESTGYGYTF. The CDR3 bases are TGTGCCAGCAGTGAATCGACAGGGTATGGCTACACCTTC.

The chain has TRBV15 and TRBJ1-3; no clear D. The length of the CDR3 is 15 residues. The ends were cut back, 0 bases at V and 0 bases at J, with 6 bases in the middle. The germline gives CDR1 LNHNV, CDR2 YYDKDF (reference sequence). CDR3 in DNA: TGTGCCACCAGCAGAGATTGGATCTCTGGAAACACCATATATTTT. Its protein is CATSRDWISGNTIYF.

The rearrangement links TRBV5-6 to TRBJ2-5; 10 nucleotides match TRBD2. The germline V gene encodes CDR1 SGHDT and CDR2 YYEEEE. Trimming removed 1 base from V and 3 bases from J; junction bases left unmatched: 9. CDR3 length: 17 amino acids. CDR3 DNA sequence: TGTGCCAGCAGCTTGCTGTCTAGCGGGGGAAATAAAGAGACCCAGTACTTC. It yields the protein CASSLLSSGGNKETQYF. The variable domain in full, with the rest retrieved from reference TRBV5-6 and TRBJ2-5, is DAGVTQSPTHLIKTRGQQVTLRCSPKSGHDTVSWYQQALGQGPQFIFQYYEEEERQRGNFPDRFSGHQFPNYSSELNVNALLLGDSALYLCASSLLSSGGNKETQYFGPGTRLLVL.

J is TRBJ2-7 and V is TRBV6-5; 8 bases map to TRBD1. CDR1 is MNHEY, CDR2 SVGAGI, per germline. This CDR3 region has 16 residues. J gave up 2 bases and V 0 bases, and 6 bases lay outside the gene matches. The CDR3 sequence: CASSYSARGLTYEQYF. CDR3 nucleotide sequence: TGTGCCAGCAGTTACTCTGCCAGGGGGCTAACCTACGAGCAGTACTTC.

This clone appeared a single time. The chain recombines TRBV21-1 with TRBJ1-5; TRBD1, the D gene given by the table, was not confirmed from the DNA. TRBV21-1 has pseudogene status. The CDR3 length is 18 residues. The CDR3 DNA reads TGTGCCAGCAGCAATCATCAGCAGGTTCTGCTGGGCAATCAGCCCCAGCATTTT. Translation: CASSNHQQVLLGNQPQHF.

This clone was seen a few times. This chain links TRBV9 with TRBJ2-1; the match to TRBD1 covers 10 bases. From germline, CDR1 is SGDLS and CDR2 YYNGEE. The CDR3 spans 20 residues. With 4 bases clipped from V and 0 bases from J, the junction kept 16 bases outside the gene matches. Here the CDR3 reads CASSPGAEGQGTYSYNEQFF. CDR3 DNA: TGTGCCAGCAGCCCCGGGGCGGAGGGACAGGGGACATACTCCTACAATGAGCAGTTCTTC. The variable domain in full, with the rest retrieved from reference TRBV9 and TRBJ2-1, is DSGVTQTPKHLITATGQRVTLRCSPRSGDLSVYWYQQSLDQGLQFLIQYYNGEERAKGNILERFSAQQFPDLHSELNLSSLELGDSALYFCASSPGAEGQGTYSYNEQFFGPGTRLTVL.

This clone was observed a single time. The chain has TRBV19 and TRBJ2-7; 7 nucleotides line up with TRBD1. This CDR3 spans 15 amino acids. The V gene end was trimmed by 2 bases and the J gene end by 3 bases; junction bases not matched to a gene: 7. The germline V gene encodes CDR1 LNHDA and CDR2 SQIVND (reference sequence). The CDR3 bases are TGTGCCAGTAGTATAACTCCGGGACAGCTCTACGAGCAGTACTTC. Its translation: CASSITPGQLYEQYF. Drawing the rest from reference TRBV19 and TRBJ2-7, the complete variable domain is DGGITQSPKYLFRKEGQNVTLSCEQNLNHDAMYWYRQDPGQGLRLIYYSQIVNDFQKGDIAEGYSVSREKKESFPLTVTSAQKNPTAFYLCASSITPGQLYEQYFGPGTRLTVT.

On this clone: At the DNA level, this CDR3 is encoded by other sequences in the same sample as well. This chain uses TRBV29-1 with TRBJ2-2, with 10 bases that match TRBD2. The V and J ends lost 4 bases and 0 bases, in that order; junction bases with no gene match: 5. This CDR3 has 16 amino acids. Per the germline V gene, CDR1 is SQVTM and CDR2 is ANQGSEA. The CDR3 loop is CSVGGTSATNTGELFF. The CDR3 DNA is TGCAGCGTTGGGGGGACTAGCGCAACGAACACCGGGGAGCTGTTTTTT.

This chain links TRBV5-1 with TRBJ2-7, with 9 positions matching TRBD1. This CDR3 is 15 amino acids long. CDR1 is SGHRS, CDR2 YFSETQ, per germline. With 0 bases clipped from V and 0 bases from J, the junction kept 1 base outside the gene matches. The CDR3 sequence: CASSLGTGVSYEQYF. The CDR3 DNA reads TGCGCCAGCAGCTTGGGGACAGGGGTCTCCTACGAGCAGTACTTC.

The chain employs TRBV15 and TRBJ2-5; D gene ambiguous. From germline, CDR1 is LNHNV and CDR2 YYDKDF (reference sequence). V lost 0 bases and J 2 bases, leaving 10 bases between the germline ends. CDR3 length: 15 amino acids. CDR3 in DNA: TGTGCCACCAGCAGAGATCCCGGGTCGCAAGAGACCCAGTACTTC. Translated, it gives CATSRDPGSQETQYF.

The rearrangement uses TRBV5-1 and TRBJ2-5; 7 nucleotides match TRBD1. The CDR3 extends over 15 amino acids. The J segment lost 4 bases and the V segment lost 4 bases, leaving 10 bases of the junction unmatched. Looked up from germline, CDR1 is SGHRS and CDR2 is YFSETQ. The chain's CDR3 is CASSPTGDRVETQYF. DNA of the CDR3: TGCGCCAGCAGCCCTACTGGCGACAGGGTAGAGACCCAGTACTTC.

In DNA form, the CDR3 reads TGTGCCAGCAACATACAGGGAAGGAGCTCCTACAATGAGCAGTTCTTC. It yields the protein CASNIQGRSSYNEQFF. V gene TRBV5-6 combines with J gene TRBJ2-1; tentative D call: TRBD1 (6 bases). The CDR3 has 16 residues. Germline loops: CDR1 SGHDT, CDR2 YYEEEE. The V and J ends lost 6 bases and 0 bases respectively, with 16 bases between them.

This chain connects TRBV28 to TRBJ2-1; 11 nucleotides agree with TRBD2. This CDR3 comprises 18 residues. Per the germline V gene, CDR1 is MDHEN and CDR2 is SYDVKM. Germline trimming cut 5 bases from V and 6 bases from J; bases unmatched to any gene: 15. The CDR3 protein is CASSASGLAGGYRNEQFF. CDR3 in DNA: TGTGCCAGCAGTGCCAGTGGTCTAGCGGGAGGCTATCGCAATGAGCAGTTCTTC. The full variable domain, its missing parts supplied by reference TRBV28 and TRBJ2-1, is DVKVTQSSRYLVKRTGEKVFLECVQDMDHENMFWYRQDPGLGLRLIYFSYDVKMKEKGDIPEGYSVSREKKERFSLILESASTNQTSMYLCASSASGLAGGYRNEQFFGPGTRLTVL.